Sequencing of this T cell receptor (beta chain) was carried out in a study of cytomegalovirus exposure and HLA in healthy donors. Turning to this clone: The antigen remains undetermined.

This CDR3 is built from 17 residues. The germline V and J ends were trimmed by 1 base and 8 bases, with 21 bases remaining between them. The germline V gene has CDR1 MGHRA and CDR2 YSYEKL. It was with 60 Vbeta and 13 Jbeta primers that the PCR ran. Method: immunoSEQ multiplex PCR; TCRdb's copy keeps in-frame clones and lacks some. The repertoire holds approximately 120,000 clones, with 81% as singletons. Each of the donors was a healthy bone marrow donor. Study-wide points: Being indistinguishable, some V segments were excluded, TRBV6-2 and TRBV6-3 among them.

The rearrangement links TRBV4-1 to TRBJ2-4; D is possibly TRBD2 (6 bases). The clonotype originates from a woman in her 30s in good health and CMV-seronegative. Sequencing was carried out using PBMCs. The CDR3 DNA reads TGCGCCAGCAGCCAAGTCCTTCTAGCGCTCAATCGGTACATTCAGTACTTC. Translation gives CASSQVLLALNRYIQYF.